Listed below are T cell receptor beta chains from one sample, sequenced in a study of EBV T-cell therapy then PD-1 blockade in nasopharyngeal carcinoma. Their recognized antigens are unknown. TCRdb's table, derived via immunoSEQ multiplex PCR, lists solely in-frame clones and lacks some. Of about 24,000 clones in the sample, 84% were seen once. The input for sequencing was CD8+ T cells from blood, taken at approximately day 62 from a patient whose treatment included autologous EBV-specific T cells and nivolumab. The receptor source for this set is a man aged 40-49 years with nasopharyngeal carcinoma. The CDR3 runs from the conserved cysteine through the conserved F or W. Each record gives: D gene, V gene, J gene, clone size, CDR3 DNA, CDR3 protein. D genes are given only for firm matches. The size field is filled for only some rows; it gives once, few, many or a size class.

d_call: NA; v_call: TRBV7-6; j_call: TRBJ2-4; clone_size: NA; cdr3_nt: TGTGCCAGCAGCCCAAGTAAGGGGGGGAGAAAGAAAAACATTCAGTACTTC; cdr3_aa: CASSPSKGGRKKNIQYF
d_call: NA; v_call: TRBV19; j_call: TRBJ1-3; clone_size: NA; cdr3_nt: TGTGCCAGTAGTAACCTGACAGCTTACTCTGGAAACACCATATATTTT; cdr3_aa: CASSNLTAYSGNTIYF
d_call: NA; v_call: TRBV4-1; j_call: TRBJ1-2; clone_size: once; cdr3_nt: TGCGCCAGCAGCCAAGAGGGGGGCGGAAGCTATGGCTACACCTTC; cdr3_aa: CASSQEGGGSYGYTF
d_call: NA; v_call: TRBV24-1; j_call: TRBJ2-1; clone_size: NA; cdr3_nt: TGTGCCTCCAGTATCGGCTCCTACAATGAGCAGTTCTTC; cdr3_aa: CASSIGSYNEQFF
d_call: TRBD2; v_call: TRBV6-5; j_call: TRBJ2-3; clone_size: NA; cdr3_nt: TGTGCCAGCAGTTACGGCGCGGGGGTGACAGATACGCAGTATTTT; cdr3_aa: CASSYGAGVTDTQYF
d_call: NA; v_call: TRBV6-4; j_call: TRBJ2-3; clone_size: few; cdr3_nt: TGTGCCAGCAGTGAAGTAGCGGAAGGCACAGATACGCAGTATTTT; cdr3_aa: CASSEVAEGTDTQYF
d_call: NA; v_call: TRBV18; j_call: TRBJ1-1; clone_size: NA; cdr3_nt: TGTGCCAGCTCACCACCCCGGGGCAGTAAGGACACTGAAGCTTTCTTT; cdr3_aa: CASSPPRGSKDTEAFF
d_call: NA; v_call: TRBV2; j_call: TRBJ2-5; clone_size: NA; cdr3_nt: TGTGCCAGCAGTGAAGGTGGAAGGGCGGGACCCCAAGAGACCCAGTACTTC; cdr3_aa: CASSEGGRAGPQETQYF
d_call: TRBD1; v_call: TRBV12-3/TRBV12-4; j_call: TRBJ2-5; clone_size: NA; cdr3_nt: TGTGCCAGCAGGCCAGGGGGCGGGAAGACCCAGTACTTC; cdr3_aa: CASRPGGGKTQYF
d_call: TRBD1; v_call: TRBV27; j_call: TRBJ1-5; clone_size: NA; cdr3_nt: TGTGCCAGCAGCGAGGGACAGCGCAATCAGCCCCAGCATTTT; cdr3_aa: CASSEGQRNQPQHF
d_call: TRBD1; v_call: TRBV5-1; j_call: TRBJ2-7; clone_size: NA; cdr3_nt: TGCGCCAGCAGCCCGGGGACAGGGGGCTTGGCCTACGAGCAGTACTTC; cdr3_aa: CASSPGTGGLAYEQYF
d_call: TRBD2; v_call: TRBV4-1; j_call: TRBJ2-1; clone_size: NA; cdr3_nt: TGCGCCAGCAGCCAAGATTGGGTCGGGGGGATCTCCTACAATGAGCAGTTCTTC; cdr3_aa: CASSQDWVGGISYNEQFF
d_call: NA; v_call: TRBV12-3/TRBV12-4; j_call: TRBJ2-1; clone_size: NA; cdr3_nt: TGTGCCAGCAGTTTAGAAGGGATTGAGCAGTTCTTC; cdr3_aa: CASSLEGIEQFF
d_call: NA; v_call: TRBV7-6; j_call: TRBJ2-7; clone_size: NA; cdr3_nt: TGTGCCAGCAGCTTAGCTCGTAGGGATGAGCAGTACTTC; cdr3_aa: CASSLARRDEQYF
d_call: NA; v_call: TRBV7-9; j_call: TRBJ1-1; clone_size: few; cdr3_nt: TGTGCCAGCAGCCGGGACCCCGCCTCTGAAGCTTTCTTT; cdr3_aa: CASSRDPASEAFF
d_call: TRBD1; v_call: TRBV5-1; j_call: TRBJ2-7; clone_size: NA; cdr3_nt: TGCGCCAGCAGCTTGGAGGGGACAGGCAGCTCCTACGAGCAGTACTTC; cdr3_aa: CASSLEGTGSSYEQYF
d_call: TRBD1; v_call: TRBV7-9; j_call: TRBJ1-2; clone_size: NA; cdr3_nt: TGTGCCAGCAGCCCTCTACAGGGGGCCCTTGGAGACACCTTC; cdr3_aa: CASSPLQGALGDTF